This TCR beta chain was recorded in a study of blood T cell repertoires in COVID-19. The protocol was immunoSEQ multiplex PCR, while the TCRdb copy is restricted to in-frame clones and leaves out a portion. This sample has 130,000 or so clones, with about 86% found just once. V lost 0 bases and J lost 6, with 12 bases in between. The V gene's germline CDR1 is LGHDT and CDR2 YNNKEL (reference sequence). The CDR3 length is 15 residues. Participant-given clinical history determined each cohort assignment. The specimen was PBMCs or T cells enriched from blood (not recorded which). This sequence originates from a man aged 40-49 years with acute COVID-19. This chain uses TRBV3-1 (or the pseudogene TRBV3-2) with TRBJ2-1; maybe TRBD2 (6 bases). The CDR3 region has the DNA TGTGCCAGCAGCCAAGACTCCCGGGGGACCAATGAGCAGTTCTTC. It specifies CASSQDSRGTNEQFF.